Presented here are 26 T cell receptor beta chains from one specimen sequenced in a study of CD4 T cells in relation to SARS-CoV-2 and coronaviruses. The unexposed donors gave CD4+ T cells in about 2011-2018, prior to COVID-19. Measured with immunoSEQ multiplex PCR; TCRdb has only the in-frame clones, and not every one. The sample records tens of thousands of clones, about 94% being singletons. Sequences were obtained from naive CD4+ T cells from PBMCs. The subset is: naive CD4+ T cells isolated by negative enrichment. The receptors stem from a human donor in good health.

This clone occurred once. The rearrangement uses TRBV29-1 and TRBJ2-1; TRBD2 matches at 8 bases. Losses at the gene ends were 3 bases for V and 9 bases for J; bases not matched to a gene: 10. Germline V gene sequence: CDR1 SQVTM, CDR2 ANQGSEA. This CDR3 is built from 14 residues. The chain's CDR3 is CSVDSGTLAGEQFF. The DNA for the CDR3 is TGCAGCGTTGATAGCGGGACCCTCGCGGGTGAGCAGTTCTTC.

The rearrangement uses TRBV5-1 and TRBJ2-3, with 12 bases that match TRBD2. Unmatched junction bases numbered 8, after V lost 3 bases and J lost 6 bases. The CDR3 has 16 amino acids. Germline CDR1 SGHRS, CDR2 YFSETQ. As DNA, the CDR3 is TGCGCCAGCAGCTCCAGACTAGCGGGAGAATCTGATACGCAGTATTTT. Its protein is CASSSRLAGESDTQYF.

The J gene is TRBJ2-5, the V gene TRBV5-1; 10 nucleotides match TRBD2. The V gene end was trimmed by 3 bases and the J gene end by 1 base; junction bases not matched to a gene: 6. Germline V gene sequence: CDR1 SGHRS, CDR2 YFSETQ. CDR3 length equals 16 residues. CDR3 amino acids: CASSYPSGSSQETQYF. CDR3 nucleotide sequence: TGCGCCAGCAGCTATCCTAGCGGGAGCTCCCAAGAGACCCAGTACTTC.

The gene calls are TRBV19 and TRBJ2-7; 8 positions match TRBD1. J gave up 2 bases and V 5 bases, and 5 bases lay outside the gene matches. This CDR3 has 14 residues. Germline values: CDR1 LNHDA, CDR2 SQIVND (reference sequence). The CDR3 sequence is CASSPMTGAYEQYF. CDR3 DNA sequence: TGTGCCAGTAGTCCAATGACAGGGGCCTACGAGCAGTACTTC.

CDR3 sequence reads: CASSLRGQNSPLHF. CDR3 DNA: TGTGCCAGCAGTTTAAGGGGGCAAAATTCACCCCTCCACTTT. The chain links TRBV27 to TRBJ1-6; 7 bases match TRBD1. Germline V lookup: CDR1 MNHEY, CDR2 SMNVEV (reference sequence). The CDR3 is 14 amino acids. J gave up 7 bases and V 2 bases, and 2 bases lay outside the gene matches.

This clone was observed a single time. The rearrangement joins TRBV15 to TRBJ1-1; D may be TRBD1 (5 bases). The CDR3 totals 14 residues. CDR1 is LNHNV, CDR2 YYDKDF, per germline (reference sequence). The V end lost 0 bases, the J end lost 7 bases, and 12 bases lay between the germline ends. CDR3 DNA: TGTGCCACCAGCAGAGATTTGACAGTTAGTGAAGCTTTCTTT. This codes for CATSRDLTVSEAFF.

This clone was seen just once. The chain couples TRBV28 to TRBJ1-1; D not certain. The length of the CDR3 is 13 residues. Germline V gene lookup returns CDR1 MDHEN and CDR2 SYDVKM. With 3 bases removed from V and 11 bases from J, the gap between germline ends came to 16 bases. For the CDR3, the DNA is TGTGCCAGCAGTTTTAACCGGGCCTTGCGGGCTTTCTTT. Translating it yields CASSFNRALRAFF.

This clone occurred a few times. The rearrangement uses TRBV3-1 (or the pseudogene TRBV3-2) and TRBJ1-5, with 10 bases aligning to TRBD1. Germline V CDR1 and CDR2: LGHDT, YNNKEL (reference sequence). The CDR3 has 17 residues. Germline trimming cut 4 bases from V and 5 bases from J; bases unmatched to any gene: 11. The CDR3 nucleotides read TGTGCCAGCAGCCCGACGTTCGGACAGGGGGGATATCAGCCCCAGCATTTT. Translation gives CASSPTFGQGGYQPQHF.

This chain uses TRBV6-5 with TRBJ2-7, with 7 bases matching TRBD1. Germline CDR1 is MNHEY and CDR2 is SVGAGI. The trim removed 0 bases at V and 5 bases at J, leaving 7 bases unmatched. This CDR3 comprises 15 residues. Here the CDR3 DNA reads TGTGCCAGCAGTTACTCGGACAGGCTCCGGCACGAGCAGTACTTC. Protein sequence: CASSYSDRLRHEQYF.

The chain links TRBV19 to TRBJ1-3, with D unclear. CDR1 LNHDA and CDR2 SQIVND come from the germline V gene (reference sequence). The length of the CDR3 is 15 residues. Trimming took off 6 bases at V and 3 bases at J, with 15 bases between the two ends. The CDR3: CASRKDRVSGNTIYF. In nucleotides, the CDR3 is TGTGCCAGTAGGAAAGACCGTGTTAGTGGAAACACCATATATTTT. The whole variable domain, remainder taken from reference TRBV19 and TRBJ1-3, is DGGITQSPKYLFRKEGQNVTLSCEQNLNHDAMYWYRQDPGQGLRLIYYSQIVNDFQKGDIAEGYSVSREKKESFPLTVTSAQKNPTAFYLCASRKDRVSGNTIYFGEGSWLTVV.

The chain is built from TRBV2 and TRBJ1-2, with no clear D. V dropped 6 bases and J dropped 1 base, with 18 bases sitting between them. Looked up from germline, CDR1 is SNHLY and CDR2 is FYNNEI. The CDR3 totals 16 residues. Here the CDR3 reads CASSPSAVGSNYGYTF. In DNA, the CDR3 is TGTGCCAGCAGCCCCTCCGCGGTGGGTAGTAACTATGGCTACACCTTC.

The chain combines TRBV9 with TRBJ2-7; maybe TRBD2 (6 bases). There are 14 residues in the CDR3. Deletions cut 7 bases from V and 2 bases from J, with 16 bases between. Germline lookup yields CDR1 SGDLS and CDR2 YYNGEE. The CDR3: CASSYRDSAYEQYF. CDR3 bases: TGTGCCAGCTCCTACCGGGACTCAGCCTACGAGCAGTACTTC.

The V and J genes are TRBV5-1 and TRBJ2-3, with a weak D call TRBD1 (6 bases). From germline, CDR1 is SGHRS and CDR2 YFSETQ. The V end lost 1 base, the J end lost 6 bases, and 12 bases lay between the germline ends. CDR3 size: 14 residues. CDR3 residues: CASSLQQGEDTQYF. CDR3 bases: TGCGCCAGCAGCTTGCAACAGGGAGAGGATACGCAGTATTTT. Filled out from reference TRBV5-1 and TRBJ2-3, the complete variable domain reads KAGVTQTPRYLIKTRGQQVTLSCSPISGHRSVSWYQQTPGQGLQFLFEYFSETQRNKGNFPGRFSGRQFSNSRSEMNVSTLELGDSALYLCASSLQQGEDTQYFGPGTRLTVL.

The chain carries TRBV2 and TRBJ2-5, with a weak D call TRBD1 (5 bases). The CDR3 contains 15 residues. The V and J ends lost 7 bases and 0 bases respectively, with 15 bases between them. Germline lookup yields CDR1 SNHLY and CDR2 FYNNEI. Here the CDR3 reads CASTGRSKNQETQYF. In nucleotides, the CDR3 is TGTGCCAGCACAGGGCGGTCGAAAAACCAAGAGACCCAGTACTTC.

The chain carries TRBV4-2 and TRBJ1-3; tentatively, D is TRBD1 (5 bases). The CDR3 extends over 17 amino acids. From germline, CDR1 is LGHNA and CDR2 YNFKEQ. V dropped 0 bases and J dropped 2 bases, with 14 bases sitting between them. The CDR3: CASSQDRGGAAGNTIYF. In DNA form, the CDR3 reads TGTGCCAGCAGCCAAGATCGGGGAGGGGCGGCTGGAAACACCATATATTTT.

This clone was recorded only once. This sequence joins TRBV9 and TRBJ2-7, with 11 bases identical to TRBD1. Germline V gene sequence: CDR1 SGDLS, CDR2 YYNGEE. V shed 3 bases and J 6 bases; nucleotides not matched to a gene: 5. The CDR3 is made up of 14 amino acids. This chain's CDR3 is CASSDGQGAGEQYF. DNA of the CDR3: TGTGCCAGCAGCGACGGACAGGGGGCCGGCGAGCAGTACTTC. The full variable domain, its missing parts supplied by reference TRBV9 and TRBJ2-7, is DSGVTQTPKHLITATGQRVTLRCSPRSGDLSVYWYQQSLDQGLQFLIQYYNGEERAKGNILERFSAQQFPDLHSELNLSSLELGDSALYFCASSDGQGAGEQYFGPGTRLTVT.

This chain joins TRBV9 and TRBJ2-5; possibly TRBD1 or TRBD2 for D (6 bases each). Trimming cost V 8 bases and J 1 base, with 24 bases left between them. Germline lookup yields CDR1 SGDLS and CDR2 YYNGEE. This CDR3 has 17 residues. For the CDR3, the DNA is TGTGCCAGGCCAAAACTCCAGGTGGGGGGCCTCCAAGAGACCCAGTACTTC. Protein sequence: CARPKLQVGGLQETQYF. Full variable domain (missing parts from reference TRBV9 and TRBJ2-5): DSGVTQTPKHLITATGQRVTLRCSPRSGDLSVYWYQQSLDQGLQFLIQYYNGEERAKGNILERFSAQQFPDLHSELNLSSLELGDSALYFCARPKLQVGGLQETQYFGPGTRLLVL.

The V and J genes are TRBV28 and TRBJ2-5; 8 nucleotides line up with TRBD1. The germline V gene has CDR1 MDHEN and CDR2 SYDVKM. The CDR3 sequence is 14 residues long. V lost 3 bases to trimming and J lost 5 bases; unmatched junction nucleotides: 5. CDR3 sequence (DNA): TGTGCCAGCAGTTTTAAACAGGGGGGTGAGACCCAGTACTTC. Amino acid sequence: CASSFKQGGETQYF.

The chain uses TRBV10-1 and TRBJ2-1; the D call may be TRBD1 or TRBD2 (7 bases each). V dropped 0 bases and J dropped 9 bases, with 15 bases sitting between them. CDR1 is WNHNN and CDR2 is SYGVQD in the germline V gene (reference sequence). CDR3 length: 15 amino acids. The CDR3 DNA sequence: TGCGCCAGCAGTGAGTCGGGGGGAGGGGGCAGTGAGCAGTTCTTC. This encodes CASSESGGGGSEQFF.

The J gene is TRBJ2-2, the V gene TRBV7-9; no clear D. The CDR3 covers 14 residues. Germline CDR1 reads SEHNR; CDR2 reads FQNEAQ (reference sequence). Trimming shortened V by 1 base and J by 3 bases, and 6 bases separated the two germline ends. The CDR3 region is CASSLDVHTGELFF. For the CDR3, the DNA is TGTGCCAGCAGCTTAGATGTCCACACCGGGGAGCTGTTTTTT.

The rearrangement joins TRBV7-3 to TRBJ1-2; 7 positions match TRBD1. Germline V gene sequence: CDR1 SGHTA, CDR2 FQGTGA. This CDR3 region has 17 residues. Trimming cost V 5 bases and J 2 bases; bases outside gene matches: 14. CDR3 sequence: CASSHGPRGFVNYGYTF. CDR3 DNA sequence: TGTGCCAGCAGCCACGGTCCCAGGGGGTTTGTCAACTATGGCTACACCTTC.

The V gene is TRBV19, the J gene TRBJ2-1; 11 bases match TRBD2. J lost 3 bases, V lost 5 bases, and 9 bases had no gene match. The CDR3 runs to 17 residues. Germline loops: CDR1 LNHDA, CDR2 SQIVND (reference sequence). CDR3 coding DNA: TGTGCCAGTAGTCCCACCCGTAGCGGGAGGGACTACAATGAGCAGTTCTTC. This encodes CASSPTRSGRDYNEQFF.

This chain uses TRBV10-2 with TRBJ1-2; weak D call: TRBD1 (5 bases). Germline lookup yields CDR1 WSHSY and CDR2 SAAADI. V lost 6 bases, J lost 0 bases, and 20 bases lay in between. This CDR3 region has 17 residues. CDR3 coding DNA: TGCGCCAGCAGCCTCCGGGGGGGAGTTGGGACTAACTATGGCTACACCTTC. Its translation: CASSLRGGVGTNYGYTF.

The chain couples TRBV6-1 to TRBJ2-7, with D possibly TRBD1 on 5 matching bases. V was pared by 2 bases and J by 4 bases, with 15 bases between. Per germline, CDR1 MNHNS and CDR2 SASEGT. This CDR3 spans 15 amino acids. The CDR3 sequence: CASSEQGTFIYEQYF. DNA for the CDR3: TGTGCCAGCAGTGAACAGGGCACTTTTATTTACGAGCAGTACTTC.

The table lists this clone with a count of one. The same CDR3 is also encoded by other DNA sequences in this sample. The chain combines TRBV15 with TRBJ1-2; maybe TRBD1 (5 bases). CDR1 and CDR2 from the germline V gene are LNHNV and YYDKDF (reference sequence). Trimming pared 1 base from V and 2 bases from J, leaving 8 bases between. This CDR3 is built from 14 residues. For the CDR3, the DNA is TGTGCCACCAGCAGAGGGGACGGGAACTATGGCTACACCTTC. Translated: CATSRGDGNYGYTF.

The CDR3 here is CASSQVSGRVPSWQFF. CDR3 nucleotides: TGCGCCAGCAGCCAAGTTAGCGGGAGAGTACCGTCTTGGCAGTTCTTC. This chain connects TRBV4-1 to TRBJ2-1; 9 bases align to TRBD2. Per germline, CDR1 MGHRA and CDR2 YSYEKL. With V trimmed by 1 base and J by 12 bases, 13 bases remained unmatched. CDR3 length: 16 residues.